Listed below are T cell receptor beta chains from one sample, sequenced in a study of blood T cell repertoires in COVID-19. The protocol was immunoSEQ multiplex PCR, while the TCRdb copy is restricted to in-frame clones and leaves out a portion. The table shows about 81,000 clones, with roughly 89% occurring only once. The sample consisted of PBMCs or T cells enriched from blood (not recorded which). The receptor set was obtained from a woman aged 45-65 years with acute COVID-19. Each CDR3 is given with its conserved first and last residue. The order of the fields is J gene, V gene, CDR3 protein.

TRBJ1-6,TRBV13,CASSLGPDRDGSPLHF
TRBJ1-5,TRBV29-1,CSVPGDPYEPQHF
TRBJ2-3,TRBV6-6,CASSYGGGQADTQYF
TRBJ2-5,TRBV5-3,CARSFWNRGSGETQYF
TRBJ1-2,TRBV24-1,CATSEPQGVTNYGYTF
TRBJ2-4,TRBV7-2,CASSLVPPGQSLAKNIQYF
TRBJ2-7,TRBV5-8,CASSLRGYEQYF
TRBJ2-3,TRBV14,CASSQRRASDSYTDTQYF
TRBJ1-6,TRBV9,CASSVRAGGSEALHF
TRBJ1-4,TRBV7-2,CASSLGGLGEKLFF
TRBJ2-1,TRBV11-3,CASQSGRVTEQFF
TRBJ2-5,TRBV11-3,CASSSPWLAGVVETQYF
TRBJ2-3,TRBV10-1,CASSEDWTSGSVGTDTQYF
TRBJ2-3,TRBV4-1,CASSRGLAGVVYTQYF
TRBJ1-4,TRBV5-5,CASSPYETTTNEKLFF
TRBJ1-2,TRBV7-2,CASSSQLDRQRGYTF
TRBJ2-7,TRBV20-1,CSASLTSSDEQYF
TRBJ2-7,TRBV14,CASSQLLAGAYEQYF
TRBJ2-3,TRBV7-8,CASSLVGGRADTQYF
TRBJ2-1,TRBV11-2,CASSTVLAGDNEQFF
TRBJ1-1,TRBV11-2,CASSLLYSEAFF
TRBJ2-2,TRBV24-1,CATSDSLTGYTGELFF